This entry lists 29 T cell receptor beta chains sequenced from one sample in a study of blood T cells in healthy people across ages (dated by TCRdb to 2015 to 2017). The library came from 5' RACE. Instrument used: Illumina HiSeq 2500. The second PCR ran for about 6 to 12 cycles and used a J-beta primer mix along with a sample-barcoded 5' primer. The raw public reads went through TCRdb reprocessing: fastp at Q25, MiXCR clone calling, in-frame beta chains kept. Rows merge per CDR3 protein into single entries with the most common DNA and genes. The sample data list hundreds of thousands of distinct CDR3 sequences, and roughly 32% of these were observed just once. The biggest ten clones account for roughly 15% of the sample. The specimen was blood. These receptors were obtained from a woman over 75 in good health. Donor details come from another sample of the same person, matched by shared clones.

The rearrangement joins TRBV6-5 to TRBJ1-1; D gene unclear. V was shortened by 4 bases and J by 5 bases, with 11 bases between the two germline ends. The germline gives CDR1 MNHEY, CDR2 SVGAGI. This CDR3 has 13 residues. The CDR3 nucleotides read TGTGCCAGCAGTTGGGATGGGCGGACTGAAGCTTTCTTT. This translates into CASSWDGRTEAFF.

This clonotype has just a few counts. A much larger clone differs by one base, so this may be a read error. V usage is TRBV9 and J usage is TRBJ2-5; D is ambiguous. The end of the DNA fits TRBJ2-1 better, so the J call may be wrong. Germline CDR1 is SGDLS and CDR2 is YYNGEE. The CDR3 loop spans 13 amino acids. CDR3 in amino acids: CASSVQGKETQFF. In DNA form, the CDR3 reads TGTGCCAGCAGCGTACAAGGGAAAGAGACCCAGTTCTTC.

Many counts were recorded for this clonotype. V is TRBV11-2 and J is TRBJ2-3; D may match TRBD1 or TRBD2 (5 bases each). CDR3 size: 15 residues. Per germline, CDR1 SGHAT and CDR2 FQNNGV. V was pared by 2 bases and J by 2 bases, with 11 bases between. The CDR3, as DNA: TGTGCCAGCAGCTTACGGGACCAATTCACAGATACGCAGTATTTT. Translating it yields CASSLRDQFTDTQYF.

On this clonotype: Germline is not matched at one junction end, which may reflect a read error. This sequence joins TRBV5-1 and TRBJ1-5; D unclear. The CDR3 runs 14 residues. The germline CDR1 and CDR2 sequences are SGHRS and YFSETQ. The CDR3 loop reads CASSLDSLNQPRHF. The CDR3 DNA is TGCGCCAGCAGCTTGGACAGCCTCAATCAGCCCCGGCATTTT.

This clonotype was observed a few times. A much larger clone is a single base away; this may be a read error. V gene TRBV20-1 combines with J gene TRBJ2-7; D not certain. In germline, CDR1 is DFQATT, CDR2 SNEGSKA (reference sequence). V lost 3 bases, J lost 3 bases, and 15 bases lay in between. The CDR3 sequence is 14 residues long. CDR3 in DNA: TGCAGTGCTAGTGGGTCAGCGACGTGCTACGAGCAGTACTTC. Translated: CSASGSATCYEQYF.

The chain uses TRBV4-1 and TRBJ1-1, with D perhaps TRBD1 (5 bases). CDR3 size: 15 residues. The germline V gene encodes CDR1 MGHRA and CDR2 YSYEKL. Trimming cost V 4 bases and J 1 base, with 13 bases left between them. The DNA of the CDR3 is TGCGCCAGCAGCCTTGGGGGTGTGAGGAACACTGAAGCTTTCTTT. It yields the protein CASSLGGVRNTEAFF.

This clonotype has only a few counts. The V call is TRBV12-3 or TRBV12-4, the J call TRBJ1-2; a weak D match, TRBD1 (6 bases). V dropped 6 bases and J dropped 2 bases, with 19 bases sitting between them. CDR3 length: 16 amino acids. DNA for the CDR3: TGTGCCAGCAGCCTATTTCTACAGGGCCAGAACTATGGCTACACCTTC. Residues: CASSLFLQGQNYGYTF.

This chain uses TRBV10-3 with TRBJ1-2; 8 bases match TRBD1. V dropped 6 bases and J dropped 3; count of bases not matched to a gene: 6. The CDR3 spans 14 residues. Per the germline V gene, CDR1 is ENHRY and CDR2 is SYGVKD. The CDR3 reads CAIRQQGGDYGYTF. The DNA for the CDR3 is TGTGCCATCAGACAACAGGGGGGGGACTATGGCTACACCTTC.

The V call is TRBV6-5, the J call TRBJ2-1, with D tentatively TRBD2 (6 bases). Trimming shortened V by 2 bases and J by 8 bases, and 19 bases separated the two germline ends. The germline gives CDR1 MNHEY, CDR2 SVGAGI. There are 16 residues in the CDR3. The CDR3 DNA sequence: TGTGCCAGCAGTTACCAACCGGGACTGGGGTGGGATGAGCAGTTCTTC. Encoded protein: CASSYQPGLGWDEQFF.

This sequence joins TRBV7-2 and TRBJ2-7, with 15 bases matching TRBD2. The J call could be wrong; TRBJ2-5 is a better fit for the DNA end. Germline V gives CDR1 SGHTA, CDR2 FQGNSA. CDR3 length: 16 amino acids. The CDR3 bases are TGTGCCAGCAGCACCGGACTAGCGGGGGGGCAGGAGACCCAGTACTTC. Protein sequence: CASSTGLAGGQETQYF.

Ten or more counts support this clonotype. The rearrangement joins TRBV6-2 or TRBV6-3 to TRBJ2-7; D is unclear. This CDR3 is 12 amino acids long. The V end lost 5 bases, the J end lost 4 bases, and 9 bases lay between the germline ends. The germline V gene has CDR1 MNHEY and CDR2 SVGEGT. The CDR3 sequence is CASSPETYEQYF. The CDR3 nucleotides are TGTGCCAGCAGTCCAGAGACTTACGAGCAGTACTTC.

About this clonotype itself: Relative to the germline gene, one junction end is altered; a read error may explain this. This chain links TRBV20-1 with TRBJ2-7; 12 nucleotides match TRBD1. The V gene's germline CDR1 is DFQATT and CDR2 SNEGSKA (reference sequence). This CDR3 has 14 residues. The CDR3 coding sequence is TGCAGTGCTTCCGGGACAGGGGGCTACTACGGGCAGTACTTT. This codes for CSASGTGGYYGQYF.

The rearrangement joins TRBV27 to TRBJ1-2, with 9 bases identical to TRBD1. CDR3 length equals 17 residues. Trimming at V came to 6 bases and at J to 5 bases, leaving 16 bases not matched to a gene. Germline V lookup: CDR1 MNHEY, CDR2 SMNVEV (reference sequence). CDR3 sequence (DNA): TGTGCCAGCAGCAGTTTCCCCCCAATACAGGGGGCTTATGGCTACACCTTC. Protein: CASSSFPPIQGAYGYTF.

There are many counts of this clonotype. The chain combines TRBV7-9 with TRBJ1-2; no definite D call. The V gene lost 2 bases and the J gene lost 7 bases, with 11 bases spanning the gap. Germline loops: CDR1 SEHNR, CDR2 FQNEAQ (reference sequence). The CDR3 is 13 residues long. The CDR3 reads CASSLPAERGYTF. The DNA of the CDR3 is TGTGCCAGCAGCTTACCAGCGGAGCGTGGCTACACCTTC.

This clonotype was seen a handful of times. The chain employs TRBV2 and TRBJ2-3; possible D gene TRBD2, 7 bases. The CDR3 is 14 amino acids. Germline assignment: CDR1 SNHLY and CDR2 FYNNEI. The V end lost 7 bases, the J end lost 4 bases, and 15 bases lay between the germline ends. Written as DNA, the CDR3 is TGTGCCAGCAAAGGGGGGGGGAGGGCAGATACGCAGTATTTT. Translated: CASKGGGRADTQYF. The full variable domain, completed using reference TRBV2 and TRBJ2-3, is EPEVTQTPSHQVTQMGQEVILRCVPISNHLYFYWYRQILGQKVEFLVSFYNNEISEKSEIFDDQFSVERPDGSNFTLKIRSTKLEDSAMYFCASKGGGRADTQYFGPGTRLTVL.

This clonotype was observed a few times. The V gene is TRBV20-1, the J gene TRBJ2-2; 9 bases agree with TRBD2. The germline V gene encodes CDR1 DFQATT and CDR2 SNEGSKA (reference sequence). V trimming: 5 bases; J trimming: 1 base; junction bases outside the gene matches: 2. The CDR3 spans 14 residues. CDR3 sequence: CSALSGRNTGELFF. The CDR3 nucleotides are TGCAGTGCTCTTAGCGGGAGGAACACCGGGGAGCTGTTTTTT.

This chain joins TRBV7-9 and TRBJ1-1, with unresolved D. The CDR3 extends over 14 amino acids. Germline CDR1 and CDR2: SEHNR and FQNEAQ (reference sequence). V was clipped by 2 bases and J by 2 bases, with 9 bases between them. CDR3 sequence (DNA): TGTGCCAGCAGCTTACACGGGGTCAACACTGAAGCTTTCTTT. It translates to CASSLHGVNTEAFF. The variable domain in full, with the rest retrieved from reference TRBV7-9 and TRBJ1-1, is DTGVSQNPRHKITKRGQNVTFRCDPISEHNRLYWYRQTLGQGPEFLTYFQNEAQLEKSRLLSDRFSAERPKGSFSTLEIQRTEQGDSAMYLCASSLHGVNTEAFFGQGTRLTVV.

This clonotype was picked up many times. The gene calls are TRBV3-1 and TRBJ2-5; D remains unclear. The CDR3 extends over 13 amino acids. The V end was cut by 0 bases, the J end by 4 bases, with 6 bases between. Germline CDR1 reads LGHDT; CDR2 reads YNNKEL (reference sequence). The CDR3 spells CASSQDYPETQYF. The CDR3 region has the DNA TGTGCCAGCAGCCAAGATTACCCAGAGACCCAGTACTTC.

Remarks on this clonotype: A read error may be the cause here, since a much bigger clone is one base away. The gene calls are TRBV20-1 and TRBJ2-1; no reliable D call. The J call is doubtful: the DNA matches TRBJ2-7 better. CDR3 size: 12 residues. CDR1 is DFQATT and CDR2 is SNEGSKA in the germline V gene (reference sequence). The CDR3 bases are TGCAGTGCTAGAGCCCTCTACAATGAGCAGTACTTC. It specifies CSARALYNEQYF.

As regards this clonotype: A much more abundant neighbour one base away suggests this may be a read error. CDR3 protein: CANIFTSGGSYEQYF. In DNA, the CDR3 is TGTGCCAACATCTTTACTAGCGGGGGCTCCTACGAGCAGTACTTC. The chain carries TRBV6-6 and TRBJ2-7; TRBD2 matches 11 bases. V was clipped by 10 bases and J by 0 bases; unmatched bases: 8. CDR3 length: 15 residues. CDR1 is MNHNY, CDR2 SVGAGI, per germline (reference sequence).

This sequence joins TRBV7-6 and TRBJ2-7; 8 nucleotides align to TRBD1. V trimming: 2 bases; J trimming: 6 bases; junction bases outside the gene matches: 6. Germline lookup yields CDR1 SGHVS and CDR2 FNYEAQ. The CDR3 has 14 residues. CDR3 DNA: TGTGCCAGCAGCTTACTGCAGGGGGCGGGCGAGCAGTACTTC. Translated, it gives CASSLLQGAGEQYF.

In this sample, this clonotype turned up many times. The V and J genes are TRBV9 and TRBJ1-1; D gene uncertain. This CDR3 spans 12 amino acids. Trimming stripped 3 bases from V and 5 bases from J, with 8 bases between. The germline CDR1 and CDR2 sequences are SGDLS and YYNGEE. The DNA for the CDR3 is TGTGCCAGCAGCGGGTATAGTACTGAAGCTTTCTTT. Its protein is CASSGYSTEAFF.

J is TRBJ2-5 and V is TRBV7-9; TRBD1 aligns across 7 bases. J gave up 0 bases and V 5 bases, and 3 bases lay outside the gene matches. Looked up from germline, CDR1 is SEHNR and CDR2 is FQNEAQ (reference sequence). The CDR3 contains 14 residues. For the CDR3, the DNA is TGTGCCAGCAGCATGGGACAGAACCAAGAGACCCAGTACTTC. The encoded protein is CASSMGQNQETQYF.

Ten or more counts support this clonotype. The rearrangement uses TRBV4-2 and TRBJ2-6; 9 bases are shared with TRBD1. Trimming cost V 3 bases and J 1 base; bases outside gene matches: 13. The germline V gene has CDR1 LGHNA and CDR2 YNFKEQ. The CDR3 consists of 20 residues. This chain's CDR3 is CASSQELDRGVGSGANVLTF. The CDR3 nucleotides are TGTGCCAGCAGCCAGGAATTAGACAGGGGGGTAGGATCTGGGGCCAACGTCCTGACTTTC.

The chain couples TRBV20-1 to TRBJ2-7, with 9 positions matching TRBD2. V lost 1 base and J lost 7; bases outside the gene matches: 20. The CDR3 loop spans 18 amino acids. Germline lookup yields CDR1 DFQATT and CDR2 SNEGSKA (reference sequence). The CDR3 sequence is CSARVEYSRAGGQGEQYF. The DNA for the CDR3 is TGCAGTGCTAGAGTCGAATATTCACGAGCGGGGGGTCAGGGTGAGCAGTACTTC.

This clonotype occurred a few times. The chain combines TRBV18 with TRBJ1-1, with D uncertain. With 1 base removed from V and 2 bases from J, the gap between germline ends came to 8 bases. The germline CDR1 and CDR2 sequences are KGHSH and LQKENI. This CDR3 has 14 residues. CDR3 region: CASSPLTDNTEAFF. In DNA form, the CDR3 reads TGTGCCAGCTCACCACTAACAGATAACACTGAAGCTTTCTTT.

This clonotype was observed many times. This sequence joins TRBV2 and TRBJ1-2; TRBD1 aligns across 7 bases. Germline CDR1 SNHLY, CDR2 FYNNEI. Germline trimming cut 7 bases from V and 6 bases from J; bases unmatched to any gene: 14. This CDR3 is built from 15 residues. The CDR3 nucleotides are TGTGCCAGCACAATCGGGTCACAGGGGAATCATGGCTACACCTTC. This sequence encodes CASTIGSQGNHGYTF.

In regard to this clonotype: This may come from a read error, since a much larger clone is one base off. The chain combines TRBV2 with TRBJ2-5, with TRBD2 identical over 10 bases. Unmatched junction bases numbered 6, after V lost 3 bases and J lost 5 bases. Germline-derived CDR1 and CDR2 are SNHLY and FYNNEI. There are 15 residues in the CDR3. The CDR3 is CASSDGGLARETQYF. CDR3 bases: TGTGCCAGCAGTGATGGGGGACTAGCGAGGGAGACCCAGTACTTC.

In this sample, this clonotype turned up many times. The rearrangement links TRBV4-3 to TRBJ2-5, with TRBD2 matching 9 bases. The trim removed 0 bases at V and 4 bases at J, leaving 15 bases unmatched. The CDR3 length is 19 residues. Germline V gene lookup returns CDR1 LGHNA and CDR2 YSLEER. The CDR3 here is CASSQDRGGGAGLGETQYF. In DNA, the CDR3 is TGCGCCAGCAGCCAAGACCGAGGCGGGGGGGCCGGGTTGGGAGAGACCCAGTACTTC.